A single sample gave rise to the 2 T cell receptor beta chains below, sequenced in a study of response to subunit inactivated influenza vaccine. TCRdb reprocessed the RT-PCR reads via MiXCR and lists one record per CDR3 protein. The sample comprises fewer than 750,000 distinct CDR3 sequences, around 13% of which are singletons, and approximately 12% rests with the top ten. Sequenced here: PBMCs from blood, sampled roughly 12 days after vaccination. Receptors originate from a middle-aged man who received an inactivated influenza vaccine.

Worth noting for this clonotype: In this CDR3 the conserved last residue, phenylalanine or tryptophan, is missing, so a read error is likely. The chain employs TRBV7-9 and TRBJ2-3, with TRBD2 matching over 10 bases. The CDR3 is 15 amino acids. Germline CDR1 and CDR2: SEHNR and FQNEAQ (reference sequence). The J segment lost 3 bases and the V segment lost 3 bases, leaving 3 bases of the junction unmatched. The CDR3 is CASSLVSGRTDTQYS. In nucleotides, the CDR3 is TGTGCCAGCAGCTTGGTTAGCGGGAGGACAGATACGCAGTATTCT.

This clonotype has only one observation. Here the CDR3 omits its conserved ending phenylalanine or tryptophan, so a read error is the likely source. This chain links TRBV7-2 with TRBJ2-7; D is perhaps TRBD1 or TRBD2 (5 bases each). The germline V gene has CDR1 SGHTA and CDR2 FQGNSA. The CDR3 covers 15 residues. Trimming left V 5 bases short and J 0 bases short, with 14 bases between. Here the CDR3 DNA reads TGTGCCAGCAGCGAGAGGGCAGGGAGCTCCTACGAGCAGTACTCC. This codes for CASSERAGSSYEQYS.